These 11 T cell receptor beta chains originate from one sample sequenced in a study of blood T cell repertoires in COVID-19. Generated by immunoSEQ multiplex PCR, the TCRdb table keeps only in-frame clones and is missing some. The table records 350,000 to 450,000 clones, 85% of them present only once. The specimen was peripheral blood. The receptor set was obtained from a woman aged 18-29 years with acute or convalescent COVID-19.

The chain has TRBV27 and TRBJ1-2, with D possibly TRBD1 on 6 matching bases. The CDR3 spans 16 residues. The germline CDR1 and CDR2 sequences are MNHEY and SMNVEV (reference sequence). V was clipped by 0 bases and J by 4 bases, with 15 bases between them. CDR3 region: CASSLSRLGQIYGYTF. The CDR3 coding sequence is TGTGCCAGCAGTTTATCCCGCCTCGGACAGATCTATGGCTACACCTTC.

This chain joins TRBV4-1 and TRBJ2-5, with D possibly matching TRBD2 (5 bases). The CDR3 length is 15 residues. Per germline, CDR1 MGHRA and CDR2 YSYEKL. V was trimmed by 4 bases and J by 2 bases, leaving 14 bases between them. CDR3 nucleotide sequence: TGCGCCAGCAGCCCCTCAGTCCTAGCTCAAGAGACCCAGTACTTC. Its protein is CASSPSVLAQETQYF.

The CDR3 nucleotides are TGTGCCAGCAGTTTTGGGCAGGGGGTAAAACTGTTTTTT. This translates into CASSFGQGVKLFF. The chain uses TRBV12-3 or TRBV12-4 and TRBJ1-4, with 7 bases aligning to TRBD1. Unmatched junction bases numbered 5, after V lost 3 bases and J lost 10 bases. The CDR3 loop spans 13 amino acids.

The chain is built from TRBV19 and TRBJ1-6; unclear D gene. V gave up 3 bases and J gave up 7 bases, with 4 bases separating them. Germline CDR1 is LNHDA and CDR2 is SQIVND (reference sequence). The CDR3 has 12 residues. CDR3 DNA: TGTGCCAGTAGTATGGGCAATTCACCCCTCCACTTT. It encodes CASSMGNSPLHF.

In the case of this clone: Germline and junction disagree at one end, which may indicate a read error. The rearrangement links TRBV7-3 to TRBJ2-5, with 8 bases that match TRBD1. This CDR3 spans 15 amino acids. Germline CDR1 reads SGHTA; CDR2 reads FQGTGA. The CDR3 region is CASSPSTGAAETQYF. CDR3 DNA sequence: TGTGCTAGCAGCCCCTCGACAGGGGCGGCGGAGACCCAGTACTTC.

The chain is built from TRBV4-1 and TRBJ1-3; D is undetermined. The V end was cut by 2 bases, the J end by 4 bases, with 15 bases between. CDR1 MGHRA and CDR2 YSYEKL come from the germline V gene. This CDR3 region has 16 residues. The CDR3 sequence is CASSQTLNPYGNTIYF. CDR3 coding DNA: TGCGCCAGCAGCCAAACCCTAAACCCATACGGAAACACCATATATTTT.

This clone was counted only a few times. V is TRBV3-1 (or the pseudogene TRBV3-2) and J is TRBJ2-5, with 9 bases that match TRBD1. The J segment lost 5 bases and the V segment lost 2 bases, leaving 3 bases of the junction unmatched. This CDR3 region has 14 residues. Germline V gives CDR1 LGHDT, CDR2 YNNKEL (reference sequence). CDR3 bases: TGTGCCAGCAGCCAAACAGGGGGCGGGGAGACCCAGTACTTC. Its translation: CASSQTGGGETQYF.

The rearrangement links TRBV5-4 to TRBJ2-1; D call uncertain. The CDR3 is 12 amino acids. Germline V gene data show CDR1 as SGHNT and CDR2 as YYREEE (reference sequence). The germline V and J ends were trimmed by 0 bases and 6 bases, with 4 bases remaining between them. DNA of the CDR3: TGTGCCAGCAGCTTGGGTATCAATGAGCAGTTCTTC. Translation gives CASSLGINEQFF.

This chain uses TRBV6-6 with TRBJ1-2; no definite D call. CDR3 size: 16 residues. Germline lookup yields CDR1 MNHNY and CDR2 SVGAGI (reference sequence). V shed 5 bases and J shed 4 bases, with 20 bases lying between them. The CDR3 region is CASSQSGNPMVYGYTF. CDR3 coding DNA: TGTGCCAGCAGTCAGTCCGGTAATCCCATGGTCTATGGCTACACCTTC.

The rearrangement links TRBV15 to TRBJ2-1, with D tentatively TRBD2 (6 bases). CDR3 size: 14 residues. V was cut by 1 base and J by 6 bases, with 10 bases left in between. Germline values: CDR1 LNHNV, CDR2 YYDKDF (reference sequence). The CDR3 loop is CATSRGGVSNEQFF. Here the CDR3 DNA reads TGTGCCACCAGCAGAGGGGGGGTATCCAATGAGCAGTTCTTC. Combining the CDR3 with reference TRBV15 and TRBJ2-1 gives the whole variable domain DAMVIQNPRYQVTQFGKPVTLSCSQTLNHNVMYWYQQKSSQAPKLLFHYYDKDFNNEADTPDNFQSRRPNTSFCFLDIRSPGLGDTAMYLCATSRGGVSNEQFFGPGTRLTVL.

This clone appeared a single time. CDR3 sequence reads: CASSINSGSFPSEQYF. The CDR3 DNA sequence: TGTGCCAGTAGTATAAATAGCGGGAGTTTTCCCTCCGAGCAGTACTTC. The chain joins TRBV19 to TRBJ2-7; 9 nucleotides align to TRBD2. The CDR3 is 16 amino acids. In germline, CDR1 is LNHDA, CDR2 SQIVND (reference sequence). The V segment lost 2 bases and the J segment 6 bases; nucleotides outside the gene matches: 11.